The 5 T cell receptor beta chains given below trace back to one sample, sequenced in a study of T cell responses to AZD1222 COVID-19 vaccine. Clones were sequenced by immunoSEQ multiplex PCR, and TCRdb holds only the in-frame ones, with some missing. This sample has some 160,000 clones, with roughly 92% found just once. The source material was peripheral blood, sampled on day 0 of AZD1222 vaccination. The receptors originated from an adult in good health.

The chain employs TRBV5-4 and TRBJ1-6; the match to TRBD1 covers 10 bases. The germline V gene encodes CDR1 SGHNT and CDR2 YYREEE (reference sequence). The J segment lost 9 bases and the V segment lost 4 bases, leaving 7 bases of the junction unmatched. The CDR3 is 15 residues long. CDR3 DNA sequence: TGTGCCAGCAGCACCGGGACAGGGGCGGCTTCACCCCTCCACTTT. Its protein product is CASSTGTGAASPLHF.

The J gene is TRBJ1-1, the V gene TRBV4-1, with D uncertain. The CDR3 contains 16 residues. Germline V lookup: CDR1 MGHRA, CDR2 YSYEKL. Deletions cut 4 bases from V and 3 bases from J, with 18 bases between. CDR3 region: CASSPVPYILHTEAFF. The CDR3 DNA is TGCGCCAGCAGCCCTGTCCCCTATATACTGCACACTGAAGCTTTCTTT.

CDR3 nucleotide sequence: TGTGCCAGCAGCCCCTCCCGAGCCTCCCGCTCCTACGAGCAGTACTTC. Translation gives CASSPSRASRSYEQYF. This chain connects TRBV7-9 to TRBJ2-7; D gene ambiguous. With 5 bases removed from V and 0 bases from J, the gap between germline ends came to 17 bases. Germline V CDR1 and CDR2: SEHNR, FQNEAQ (reference sequence). The CDR3 is 16 residues long.

The chain couples TRBV6-4 to TRBJ2-5, with no clear D. The germline V and J ends were trimmed by 2 bases and 5 bases, with 9 bases remaining between them. The CDR3 has 13 residues. Germline V gene data show CDR1 as MRHNA and CDR2 as SNTAGT. The CDR3: CASSDPLRETQYF. CDR3 coding DNA: TGTGCCAGCAGTGACCCGCTTAGGGAGACCCAGTACTTC.

The genes are TRBV5-8 and TRBJ2-3; D is possibly TRBD1 (6 bases). Germline CDR1 SGHTS, CDR2 YDEGEE. CDR3 length: 14 residues. Trimming pared 5 bases from V and 1 base from J, leaving 11 bases between. In DNA form, the CDR3 reads TGTGCCAGCAGTTCCTGGACAGGCACAGATACGCAGTATTTT. This encodes CASSSWTGTDTQYF.